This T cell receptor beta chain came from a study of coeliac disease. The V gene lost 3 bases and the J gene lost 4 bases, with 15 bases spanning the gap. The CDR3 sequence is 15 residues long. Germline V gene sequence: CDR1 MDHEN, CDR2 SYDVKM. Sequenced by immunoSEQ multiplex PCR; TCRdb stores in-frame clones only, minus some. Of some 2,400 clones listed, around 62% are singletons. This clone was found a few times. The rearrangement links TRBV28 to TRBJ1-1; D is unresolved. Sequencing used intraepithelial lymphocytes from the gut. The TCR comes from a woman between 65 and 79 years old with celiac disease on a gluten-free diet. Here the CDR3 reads CASSFDLDGFTEAFF. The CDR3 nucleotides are TGTGCCAGCAGTTTTGACTTGGATGGGTTCACTGAAGCTTTCTTT.